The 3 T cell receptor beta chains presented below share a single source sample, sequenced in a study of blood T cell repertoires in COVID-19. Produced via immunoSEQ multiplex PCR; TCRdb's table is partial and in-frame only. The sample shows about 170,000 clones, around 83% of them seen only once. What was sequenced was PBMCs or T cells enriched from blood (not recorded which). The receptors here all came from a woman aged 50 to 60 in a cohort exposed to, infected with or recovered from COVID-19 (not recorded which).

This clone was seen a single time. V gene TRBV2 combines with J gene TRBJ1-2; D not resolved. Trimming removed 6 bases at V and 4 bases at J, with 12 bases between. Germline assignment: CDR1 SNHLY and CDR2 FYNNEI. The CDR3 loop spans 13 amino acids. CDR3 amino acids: CASSAQGSYGYTF. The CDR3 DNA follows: TGTGCCAGCAGCGCTCAAGGGAGCTATGGCTACACCTTC.

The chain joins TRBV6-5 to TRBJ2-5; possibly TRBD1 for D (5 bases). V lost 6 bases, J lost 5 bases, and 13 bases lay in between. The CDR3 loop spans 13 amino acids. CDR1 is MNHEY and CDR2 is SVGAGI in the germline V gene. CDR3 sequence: CASRIGPGETQYF. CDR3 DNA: TGTGCCAGCAGAATTGGACCAGGGGAGACCCAGTACTTC.

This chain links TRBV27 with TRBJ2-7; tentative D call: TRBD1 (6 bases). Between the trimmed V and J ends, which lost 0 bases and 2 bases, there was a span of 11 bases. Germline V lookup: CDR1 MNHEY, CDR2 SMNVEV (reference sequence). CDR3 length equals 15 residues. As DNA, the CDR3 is TGTGCCAGCAGTTTATCGGGACACGGTCCCTACGAGCAGTACTTC. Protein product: CASSLSGHGPYEQYF.